These 32 T cell receptor beta chains were all obtained from the same sample, sequenced in a study of post-analysis software for immune sequencing data. Incorporated into the TCR beta cDNA libraries were unique molecular identifiers, which served to reduce PCR and sequencing biases. TCRdb itself ran the PCR reads through MiXCR, one entry per CDR3 protein. Seen here are roughly 180,000 distinct CDR3 sequences, roughly 31% observed once, and the top ten hold about 1.4%. Study-wide results and limits: Included in a set of roughly five TRBV segments more frequent in patients than controls were TRBV5-6, TRBV5-1 and TRBV20-1.

These receptors have no known antigen. The specimen sequenced was blood. The receptors originated from a girl aged 5-17 years with multiple sclerosis.

This clonotype appeared many times. The chain carries TRBV29-1 and TRBJ1-1, with D hard to call. The CDR3 has 10 residues. Germline loops: CDR1 SQVTM, CDR2 ANQGSEA. V was shortened by 8 bases and J by 11 bases, with 15 bases between the two germline ends. The CDR3 spells CSFQDHTAFF. CDR3 coding DNA: TGCAGCTTCCAGGACCACACCGCTTTCTTT. The whole variable domain, filled in from reference TRBV29-1 and TRBJ1-1, reads SAVISQKPSRDICQRGTSLTIQCQVDSQVTMMFWYRQQPGQSLTLIATANQGSEATYESGFVIDKFPISRPNLTFSTLTVSNMSPEDSSIYLCSFQDHTAFFGQGTRLTVV.

In this sample, this clonotype turned up a few times. The chain combines TRBV3-1 with TRBJ2-7; 14 bases are shared with TRBD2. V shed 5 bases and J 11 bases; nucleotides not matched to a gene: 8. There are 14 residues in the CDR3. Germline CDR1 is LGHDT and CDR2 is YNNKEL (reference sequence). CDR3 coding DNA: TGTGCCAGCAGCGGGACTAGCGGGGGCTTGTCGAAGTACTTC. Protein: CASSGTSGGLSKYF.

This clonotype was recorded at least ten times. CDR3 nucleotide sequence: TGTGCTAGTGGCCAGACTAGCGGGAGTATGATGGACAATGAGCAGTTCTTC. Translated: CASGQTSGSMMDNEQFF. The chain couples TRBV12-5 to TRBJ2-1; 12 positions match TRBD2. CDR1 and CDR2 from the germline V gene are LGHNT and FRNRAP. Germline trimming cut 6 bases from V and 5 bases from J; bases unmatched to any gene: 11. The CDR3 loop spans 17 amino acids.

As regards this clonotype: A much larger clone lies a single base off, so this may be a read error. Here the CDR3 reads CASSESSGNGNEQYF. The CDR3 nucleotides are TGCGCCAGCAGTGAGTCTAGCGGGAACGGGAATGAGCAGTACTTC. The chain uses TRBV10-2 and TRBJ2-7, with 8 bases aligning to TRBD2. The CDR3 is 15 residues long. The ends lost 0 bases at V and 7 bases at J; junction bases unmatched: 8. Germline CDR1 is WSHSY and CDR2 is SAAADI.

Concerning this clonotype: A much larger clone differs by one base, so this may be a read error. This CDR3 is CATKPRGLAGEQYF. In DNA form, the CDR3 reads TGCGCCACCAAGCCAAGGGGACTAGCAGGGGAGCAGTACTTC. This rearrangement joins TRBV4-1 to TRBJ2-7, with 9 bases fitting TRBD2. CDR3 size: 14 residues. The germline CDR1 and CDR2 sequences are MGHRA and YSYEKL. The V segment lost 10 bases and the J segment 7 bases; nucleotides outside the gene matches: 14.

This chain joins TRBV15 and TRBJ2-6; weak D call: TRBD2 (6 bases). CDR3 length: 16 amino acids. Trimming shortened V by 0 bases and J by 5 bases, and 11 bases separated the two germline ends. CDR1 is LNHNV and CDR2 is YYDKDF in the germline V gene (reference sequence). CDR3 DNA: TGTGCCACCAGCAGAGAGGAGGGTAGTAGGGCCAACGTCCTGACTTTC. It codes for CATSREEGSRANVLTF.

In its sample, this clonotype was seen a few times. The CDR3 spells CSARGTSSLNEQFF. The CDR3 region has the DNA TGCAGTGCTAGAGGGACTAGCAGCCTGAATGAGCAGTTCTTC. The V call is TRBV20-1, the J call TRBJ2-1, with 8 positions matching TRBD2. Germline-derived CDR1 and CDR2 are DFQATT and SNEGSKA (reference sequence). V trimming: 1 base; J trimming: 7 bases; junction bases outside the gene matches: 6. The CDR3 has 14 amino acids.

This clonotype was found many times. The gene calls are TRBV20-1 and TRBJ2-4, with a possible D match to TRBD2 (5 bases). In germline, CDR1 is DFQATT, CDR2 SNEGSKA (reference sequence). The CDR3 spans 14 residues. Trimming stripped 0 bases from V and 6 bases from J, with 12 bases between. The CDR3 region is CSARDQDGVNIQYF. The CDR3 DNA reads as TGCAGTGCTAGAGATCAGGACGGGGTAAACATTCAGTACTTC.

The gene calls are TRBV27 and TRBJ2-1; the D is unclear. Trimming cost V 3 bases and J 1 base, with 13 bases left between them. The CDR3 has 16 residues. In germline, CDR1 is MNHEY, CDR2 SMNVEV (reference sequence). CDR3 in amino acids: CASSFEVQRSYNEQFF. In nucleotides, the CDR3 is TGTGCCAGCAGTTTTGAGGTCCAACGTTCCTACAATGAGCAGTTCTTC.

To note about this clonotype: It may be a read error: a sequence one base away is much more abundant. The rearrangement links TRBV29-1 to TRBJ1-2, with no clear D. Germline lookup yields CDR1 SQVTM and CDR2 ANQGSEA. The CDR3 runs to 12 residues. The CDR3 loop is CGVDPVGYGYTF. The CDR3 DNA is TGCGGCGTTGACCCAGTGGGATATGGCTACACCTTC.

This clonotype was recorded many times. The CDR3 nucleotides read TGTGCCAGCAGTTACGGGTCAGCCCAAGAGACCCAGTACTTC. Protein sequence: CASSYGSAQETQYF. The chain is built from TRBV6-5 and TRBJ2-5, with D uncertain. Trimming shortened V by 2 bases and J by 1 base, and 8 bases separated the two germline ends. This CDR3 has 14 residues. Germline V CDR1 and CDR2: MNHEY, SVGAGI.

This clonotype was observed at least ten times. The chain is built from TRBV10-2 and TRBJ2-1; TRBD2 matches at 7 bases. The germline V gene encodes CDR1 WSHSY and CDR2 SAAADI. Germline trimming cut 4 bases from V and 8 bases from J; bases unmatched to any gene: 8. This CDR3 has 14 amino acids. CDR3 DNA sequence: TGCGCCAGCAGTGTGACGGGAGGAAGGTATGAGCAGTTCTTC. As protein: CASSVTGGRYEQFF.

This rearrangement joins TRBV7-9 to TRBJ2-5; D unclear. Trimming cost V 1 base and J 3 bases, with 12 bases left between them. The germline CDR1 and CDR2 sequences are SEHNR and FQNEAQ (reference sequence). The CDR3 is made up of 15 amino acids. In nucleotides, the CDR3 is TGTGCCAGCAGCTTAGATGGCCTAGGCAAAGAGACCCAGTACTTC. Protein sequence: CASSLDGLGKETQYF.

In this sample, this clonotype turned up a few times. The V gene is TRBV25-1, the J gene TRBJ1-2, with 7 bases matching TRBD1. This CDR3 is built from 11 residues. The germline V gene encodes CDR1 MGHDK and CDR2 SYGVNS. This CDR3 is CTTGQDYGYTF. The CDR3 nucleotides are TGTACCACCGGACAGGACTATGGCTACACCTTC.

This chain connects TRBV27 to TRBJ1-5, with D possibly being TRBD1 (6 bases). Germline loops: CDR1 MNHEY, CDR2 SMNVEV (reference sequence). The CDR3 length is 15 residues. The ends were cut back, 6 bases at V and 7 bases at J, with 19 bases in the middle. The CDR3 DNA follows: TGTGCCAGCAGGCACCTCCAGGGGTTTGGGCAGCCCCAGCATTTT. Its translation is CASRHLQGFGQPQHF.

V gene TRBV20-1 combines with J gene TRBJ2-2; D is uncertain. The CDR3 loop spans 11 amino acids. With 5 bases removed from V and 6 bases from J, the gap between germline ends came to 7 bases. Germline V gene data show CDR1 as DFQATT and CDR2 as SNEGSKA (reference sequence). The CDR3 DNA follows: TGCAGTGCTCCCTTAGCCGGGGAGCTGTTTTTT. It encodes CSAPLAGELFF.

This clonotype was seen many times. The chain couples TRBV24-1 to TRBJ2-7; the D gene is possibly TRBD1 (6 bases). Germline CDR1 reads KGHDR; CDR2 reads SFDVKD. The CDR3 covers 14 residues. V lost 5 bases, J lost 7 bases, and 17 bases lay in between. The CDR3 DNA reads TGTGCCACCAGTGGCCTACAGGGATCGGGGGAGCAGTACTTC. Its protein product is CATSGLQGSGEQYF.

This sequence joins TRBV5-5 and TRBJ1-2; 8 nucleotides match TRBD1. The CDR3 runs 15 residues. The V gene end was trimmed by 0 bases and the J gene end by 4 bases; junction bases not matched to a gene: 5. Germline CDR1 is SGHKS and CDR2 is YYEKEE (reference sequence). DNA for the CDR3: TGTGCCAGCAGCTTGGAAGGGACAGGCACCTATGGCTACACCTTC. Translated: CASSLEGTGTYGYTF.

A remark on this clonotype: A read error is possible here, since a much larger clone lies one base away. Because the CDR3 is missing its conserved closing phenylalanine or tryptophan, this is likely a read error. V usage is TRBV24-1 and J usage is TRBJ2-1; D possibly corresponds to TRBD2 (5 bases). The CDR3 sequence is 15 residues long. V lost 4 bases, J lost 2 bases, and 11 bases lay in between. Germline CDR1 and CDR2: KGHDR and SFDVKD. The CDR3 here is CATSDPTGAYNEQFV. The CDR3 nucleotides read TGTGCCACCAGTGACCCAACCGGGGCCTACAATGAGCAGTTCGTC.

This clonotype was counted at least ten times. The chain has TRBV11-2 and TRBJ2-3; D ambiguous. Per germline, CDR1 SGHAT and CDR2 FQNNGV. The CDR3 has 16 residues. Trimming left V 2 bases short and J 6 bases short, with 18 bases between. This CDR3 is CASSLRPDPVADTQYF. The DNA for the CDR3 is TGTGCCAGCAGCTTAAGACCAGATCCGGTTGCTGATACGCAGTATTTT.

The sample holds a few counts of this clonotype. Possible read error: a much larger clone is one base away. J is TRBJ2-3 and V is TRBV9; TRBD2 matches at 11 bases. The CDR3 length is 19 residues. Looked up from germline, CDR1 is SGDLS and CDR2 is YYNGEE. The CDR3 here is CAGSQLPLSSGRSSDTQYF. CDR3 coding DNA: TGTGCCGGCAGCCAACTGCCTTTGTCTAGCGGGAGGAGCTCGGATACGCAGTATTTT. The variable domain in full, completed from reference TRBV9 and TRBJ2-3, reads DSGVTQTPKHLITATGQRVTLRCSPRSGDLSVYWYQQSLDQGLQFLIQYYNGEERAKGNILERFSAQQFPDLHSELNLSSLELGDSALYFCAGSQLPLSSGRSSDTQYFGPGTRLTVL.

As concerns this clonotype: Just one base apart from a much larger clone, this may be a read error. The V and J genes are TRBV29-1 and TRBJ2-7; TRBD1 matches at 9 bases. Germline assignment: CDR1 SQVTM and CDR2 ANQGSEA. This CDR3 region has 14 residues. V dropped 6 bases and J dropped 5; count of bases not matched to a gene: 11. The CDR3 region has the DNA TGCAGCGTAGCGAGGGACAGGGCGGCCCACGAGCAGTACTTC. Protein: CSVARDRAAHEQYF.

The chain combines TRBV5-5 with TRBJ2-2, with D possibly being TRBD2 (6 bases). V was pared by 2 bases and J by 0 bases, with 14 bases between. Looked up from germline, CDR1 is SGHKS and CDR2 is YYEKEE (reference sequence). The CDR3 has 17 amino acids. The CDR3 nucleotides are TGTGCCAGCAGCTTTCTGCTTAGCGGAACGAACACCGGGGAGCTGTTTTTT. It yields the protein CASSFLLSGTNTGELFF.

The CDR3 sequence is CASSFGSSTNEKLFF. The CDR3 DNA follows: TGCGCCAGCAGCTTCGGGTCTTCAACTAATGAAAAACTGTTTTTT. The rearrangement links TRBV5-1 to TRBJ1-4; D uncertain. The CDR3 length is 15 residues. Deletions cut 2 bases from V and 0 bases from J, with 8 bases between. Germline CDR1 is SGHRS and CDR2 is YFSETQ.

Worth noting for this clonotype: A much larger clone lies one base from this, so it may be a read error. The chain is built from TRBV20-1 and TRBJ2-5, with 10 nucleotides matching TRBD1. There are 16 residues in the CDR3. In germline, CDR1 is DFQATT, CDR2 SNEGSKA (reference sequence). The CDR3, as DNA: TGCAGTGCTAGAGCAGGGGACAGGGGACTCCAAGGGACCCAGTACTTC. This sequence encodes CSARAGDRGLQGTQYF.

This clonotype was seen more than once but under ten times. The J gene is TRBJ2-2, the V gene TRBV11-1; unclear D gene. CDR1 is SGHAT and CDR2 is FQDESV in the germline V gene (reference sequence). The CDR3 length is 14 residues. Trimming stripped 6 bases from V and 3 bases from J, with 11 bases between. CDR3 loop: CASRPRTDTGELFF. CDR3 sequence (DNA): TGTGCCAGCAGGCCAAGAACAGACACCGGGGAGCTGTTTTTT.

On this clonotype itself: An end of the junction does not agree with germline; a read error may underlie this. The V and J genes are TRBV6-6 and TRBJ1-2; no clear D. The germline CDR1 and CDR2 sequences are MNHNY and SVGAGI (reference sequence). This CDR3 is 11 amino acids long. The CDR3, as DNA: TGTGCCAACAGTTACCTGAATGGCTACACCTTC. This gives the protein CANSYLNGYTF.

J is TRBJ2-4 and V is TRBV6-5, with 11 bases aligning to TRBD2. Germline CDR1 is MNHEY and CDR2 is SVGAGI. V lost 4 bases, J lost 0 bases, and 5 bases stayed unmatched. The CDR3 is made up of 17 amino acids. This CDR3 reads CASSSSTSGVAKNIQYF. Written as DNA, the CDR3 is TGTGCCAGCAGTTCCTCGACTAGCGGGGTAGCCAAAAACATTCAGTACTTC.

The chain carries TRBV7-7 and TRBJ1-2, with 7 bases aligning to TRBD1. This CDR3 spans 14 amino acids. V dropped 5 bases and J dropped 7; count of bases not matched to a gene: 10. Per germline, CDR1 SSHAT and CDR2 FNYEAQ (reference sequence). The CDR3 nucleotides read TGTGCCAGCAGCCCCCTCGGGGCAGGGGGTGGCTACACCTTC. Residues: CASSPLGAGGGYTF.

This clonotype was seen only a few times. This sequence joins TRBV28 and TRBJ2-7, with D uncertain. The CDR3 contains 14 residues. In germline, CDR1 is MDHEN, CDR2 SYDVKM. Trimming removed 8 bases at V and 4 bases at J, with 18 bases between. As DNA, the CDR3 is TGTGCCAGCCTGAAGGTCGCCGGCGAATACGAGCAGTACTTC. Protein product: CASLKVAGEYEQYF.

The chain uses TRBV2 and TRBJ1-1, with D possibly being TRBD1 (5 bases). V was cut by 7 bases and J by 1 base, with 10 bases left in between. CDR3 length: 13 residues. The V gene's germline CDR1 is SNHLY and CDR2 FYNNEI. The CDR3 here is CASTIDRNTEAFF. For the CDR3, the DNA is TGTGCCAGCACCATTGACAGGAACACTGAAGCTTTCTTT.

This clonotype was recorded many times. V is TRBV6-1 and J is TRBJ2-7, with TRBD1 matching 10 bases. Trimming at V came to 2 bases and at J to 2 bases, leaving 12 bases not matched to a gene. This CDR3 has 18 residues. Germline CDR1 MNHNS, CDR2 SASEGT. Here the CDR3 DNA reads TGTGCCAGCAGTGAACGGTTCGGGACAGGGGCGACAACCTACGAGCAGTACTTC. It yields the protein CASSERFGTGATTYEQYF.